Below, 9 T cell receptor beta chains from the same sample are listed, as sequenced in a study of T cell responses to AZD1222 COVID-19 vaccine. Measured with immunoSEQ multiplex PCR; TCRdb has only the in-frame clones, and not every one. The sample holds about 120,000 clones; nearly 90% are singletons and the top ten take 3.2%. Specimen: peripheral blood, collected on day 0 of AZD1222 vaccination. The receptors were sampled from an adult in good health.

The J gene is TRBJ2-2, the V gene TRBV11-2; no clear D gene. The CDR3 consists of 14 residues. V was shortened by 1 base and J by 3 bases, with 6 bases between the two germline ends. The germline V gene has CDR1 SGHAT and CDR2 FQNNGV. The CDR3 bases are TGTGCCAGCAGCTTAGGTGAAGACACCGGGGAGCTGTTTTTT. Amino acid sequence: CASSLGEDTGELFF.

The chain is built from TRBV18 and TRBJ1-4; TRBD1 might be the D (5 bases). Germline loops: CDR1 KGHSH, CDR2 LQKENI. The CDR3 is made up of 14 amino acids. Between the trimmed V and J ends, which lost 4 bases and 4 bases, there was a span of 10 bases. The DNA for the CDR3 is TGTGCCAGCTCACAAGGGGTCGGTAATGAAAAACTGTTTTTT. Translating it yields CASSQGVGNEKLFF.

This chain links TRBV11-2 with TRBJ2-3; 8 nucleotides agree with TRBD2. Losses at the gene ends were 1 base for V and 7 bases for J; bases not matched to a gene: 13. The CDR3 length is 17 residues. Germline assignment: CDR1 SGHAT and CDR2 FQNNGV. The CDR3 loop is CASSLVGSGDLRYTQYF. Written as DNA, the CDR3 is TGTGCCAGCAGCTTAGTAGGTAGCGGGGACCTCCGGTATACGCAGTATTTT.

The chain employs TRBV4-1 and TRBJ2-5; possibly TRBD1 for D (6 bases). The CDR3 loop spans 14 amino acids. Germline V gives CDR1 MGHRA, CDR2 YSYEKL. Trimming removed 2 bases from V and 5 bases from J, with 12 bases in between. This chain's CDR3 is CASSQKGVSETQYF. CDR3 nucleotides: TGCGCCAGCAGCCAAAAGGGGGTGTCGGAGACCCAGTACTTC.

This clone was found once. The rearrangement uses TRBV2 and TRBJ1-2; D unclear. This CDR3 is 12 amino acids long. Germline loops: CDR1 SNHLY, CDR2 FYNNEI. V gave up 5 bases and J gave up 8 bases, with 12 bases separating them. CDR3 coding DNA: TGTGCCAGCAGTTCGTATGGATGGGGCTACACCTTC. It is translated as CASSSYGWGYTF.

This chain joins TRBV11-3 and TRBJ2-5; unclear D gene. From germline, CDR1 is SGHNT and CDR2 YENEEA. The V gene lost 1 base and the J gene lost 4 bases, with 4 bases spanning the gap. This CDR3 contains 12 residues. CDR3 nucleotide sequence: TGTGCCAGCAGCTTAGTATCAGAGACCCAGTACTTC. Its protein product is CASSLVSETQYF.

The chain recombines TRBV25-1 with TRBJ2-1, with a weak D call TRBD2 (5 bases). V dropped 6 bases and J dropped 3 bases, with 12 bases sitting between them. This CDR3 has 14 residues. CDR1 MGHDK and CDR2 SYGVNS come from the germline V gene. DNA of the CDR3: TGTGCCAGCAGCCCACACCGGGACTACAATGAGCAGTTCTTC. Protein sequence: CASSPHRDYNEQFF.

This clone occurred a few times. The chain combines TRBV11-1 with TRBJ2-1; 7 bases line up with TRBD1. CDR1 and CDR2 from the germline V gene are SGHAT and FQDESV (reference sequence). V gave up 1 base and J gave up 13 bases; unmatched junction bases: 7. The CDR3 runs 13 residues. In DNA form, the CDR3 reads TGTGCCAGCAGCTTAGAGAGACAGGGTGGACAGTTCTTC. As protein: CASSLERQGGQFF.

In DNA, the CDR3 is TGTGCCAGCAGCTTGGGGTGGGGAAACACCATATATTTT. This gives the protein CASSLGWGNTIYF. The chain is built from TRBV7-9 and TRBJ1-3; D ambiguous. The length of the CDR3 is 13 residues. Germline-derived CDR1 and CDR2 are SEHNR and FQNEAQ (reference sequence). Trimming pared 3 bases from V and 4 bases from J, leaving 7 bases between.